A single sample gave rise to the 12 T cell receptor beta chains below, sequenced in a study of PD-1 blockade in classical Hodgkin lymphoma. With no exception, relapse followed autologous stem cell transplantation in all patients, and brentuximab vedotin exposure varied. Assay used: immunoSEQ multiplex PCR; TCRdb lists only in-frame clones, some missing. The top ten clones hold roughly 6.4% of a sample with 20,000 or so clones, around 85% of them seen once. Specimen: peripheral blood mononuclear cells (PBMCs), collected at baseline. Receptors were obtained from a human donor with classical Hodgkin lymphoma.

This clone has more than one count but fewer than ten. CDR3 sequence reads: CASSLAGRQHQPQHF. The CDR3 DNA is TGTGCCAGCAGCCTGGCGGGGAGGCAGCATCAGCCCCAGCATTTT. The chain combines TRBV5-8 with TRBJ1-5, with D uncertain. CDR3 length: 15 amino acids. The germline V gene has CDR1 SGHTS and CDR2 YDEGEE. Trimming removed 4 bases at V and 5 bases at J, with 16 bases between.

This clone was detected a few times. The rearrangement joins TRBV25-1 to TRBJ1-2; no definite D call. V was pared by 3 bases and J by 8 bases, with 19 bases between. Germline CDR1 and CDR2: MGHDK and SYGVNS. This CDR3 contains 15 residues. Here the CDR3 reads CASSEEFDFRKGYTF. The CDR3 region has the DNA TGTGCCAGCAGTGAGGAGTTTGATTTCCGGAAGGGCTACACCTTC.

The chain combines TRBV7-2 with TRBJ2-5, with D perhaps matching TRBD1 (6 bases). Germline V gene lookup returns CDR1 SGHTA and CDR2 FQGNSA. The CDR3 length is 15 residues. The V gene lost 5 bases and the J gene lost 5 bases, with 18 bases spanning the gap. CDR3 sequence: CASSLRRTVGETQYF. The CDR3 nucleotides read TGTGCCAGCAGCCTCAGAAGGACAGTGGGTGAGACCCAGTACTTC.

This chain connects TRBV7-2 to TRBJ2-1; D perhaps matches TRBD1 (7 bases). The CDR3 sequence is 16 residues long. V gave up 4 bases and J gave up 3 bases, with 16 bases separating them. In germline, CDR1 is SGHTA, CDR2 FQGNSA. CDR3 DNA sequence: TGTGCCAGCAGCTCCTCCGGCGGGACAGACTACAATGAGCAGTTCTTC. This encodes CASSSSGGTDYNEQFF.

V is TRBV19 and J is TRBJ2-2; D possibly uses TRBD1 or TRBD2 (5 bases each). V lost 1 base, J lost 5 bases, and 11 bases lay in between. The CDR3 extends over 15 amino acids. Germline V lookup: CDR1 LNHDA, CDR2 SQIVND (reference sequence). The CDR3 here is CASSIVPGRTGELFF. The CDR3 DNA sequence: TGTGCCAGTAGTATAGTCCCGGGACGAACCGGGGAGCTGTTTTTT.

This chain's CDR3 is CASSPFLRGGNIQYF. CDR3 DNA sequence: TGTGCCAGCAGCCCTTTCCTCCGGGGGGGAAACATTCAGTACTTC. The chain joins TRBV11-2 to TRBJ2-4; 8 positions agree with TRBD2. The V gene's germline CDR1 is SGHAT and CDR2 FQNNGV. The CDR3 runs 15 residues. V trimming: 5 bases; J trimming: 6 bases; junction bases outside the gene matches: 9.

The chain links TRBV28 to TRBJ1-3; D call uncertain. This CDR3 contains 12 residues. CDR1 and CDR2 (germline): MDHEN, SYDVKM. With 7 bases removed from V and 0 bases from J, the gap between germline ends came to 4 bases. The CDR3 loop reads CASKSSGNTIYF. The CDR3 nucleotides read TGTGCCAGCAAAAGCTCTGGAAACACCATATATTTT.

The chain couples TRBV7-9 to TRBJ2-2; D is undetermined. The CDR3 runs to 13 residues. Between the trimmed V and J ends, which lost 4 bases and 1 base, there was a span of 4 bases. Germline lookup yields CDR1 SEHNR and CDR2 FQNEAQ (reference sequence). The CDR3 nucleotides are TGTGCCAGCAGCTGGGGGAACACCGGGGAGCTGTTTTTT. Translating gives CASSWGNTGELFF.

This clone was seen a single time. The chain carries TRBV12-5 and TRBJ1-1; D unclear. Germline values: CDR1 LGHNT, CDR2 FRNRAP. The CDR3 runs 14 residues. V dropped 1 base and J dropped 0 bases, with 6 bases sitting between them. CDR3 protein: CASGLGTVNTEAFF. The DNA of the CDR3 is TGTGCTAGTGGTTTGGGGACGGTGAACACTGAAGCTTTCTTT.

V gene TRBV19 combines with J gene TRBJ2-1; D is possibly TRBD2 (6 bases). V was trimmed by 1 base and J by 8 bases, leaving 18 bases between them. The CDR3 totals 16 residues. Germline CDR1 is LNHDA and CDR2 is SQIVND (reference sequence). The CDR3 coding sequence is TGTGCCAGTAGTATAGGGGGCGGGATTTCGAAGGATGAGCAGTTCTTC. Its translation: CASSIGGGISKDEQFF.

This clone was recorded once. The V gene is TRBV7-3, the J gene TRBJ2-6, with 9 nucleotides matching TRBD1. The CDR3 sequence is 18 residues long. Germline assignment: CDR1 SGHTA and CDR2 FQGTGA. Germline trimming cut 5 bases from V and 3 bases from J; bases unmatched to any gene: 11. The CDR3 DNA follows: TGTGCCAGCAGCCTAAGGGGGGACAGGGCTGGTGGGGCCAACGTCCTGACTTTC. It encodes CASSLRGDRAGGANVLTF.

The table lists this clone with a count of one. CDR3 coding DNA: TGTGCCAGCAGTGAATGGGGACAGGGGGCCTTCACAGATACGCAGTATTTT. Its protein is CASSEWGQGAFTDTQYF. The chain couples TRBV25-1 to TRBJ2-3, with 12 nucleotides matching TRBD1. Germline V gene data show CDR1 as MGHDK and CDR2 as SYGVNS. V was pared by 1 base and J by 2 bases, with 4 bases of the junction left unmatched. This CDR3 has 17 amino acids.